A single count supports the clone carrying this T cell receptor beta chain. Its matching antigen is unknown. The data stem from a study of cytomegalovirus exposure and HLA in healthy donors. Overall study context: Early released data comprised tens of millions of unique TCRs from HLA-typed donors.

60 Vbeta and 13 Jbeta primers were used in PCR. Here immunoSEQ multiplex PCR was the method, and the copy in TCRdb shows in-frame clones only, minus some. This repertoire shows approximately 120,000 clones, over 70% found once; its top ten account for 3.5% to 4%. General study findings and limits: Relative to the approximately 660-donor mean, N-insertions were reportedly fewer in an Asian-associated ancestry cluster in a later analysis. TCR beta chains numbering under 200 were designated cytomegalovirus-associated. Some V segments could not be told apart, so they were left out, TRBV6-2 and TRBV6-3 among them.

The germline V gene has CDR1 SGHTA and CDR2 FQGNSA. The CDR3 sequence is 13 residues long. The V end lost 5 bases, the J end lost 5 bases, and 10 bases lay between the germline ends. This chain uses TRBV7-2 with TRBJ1-5, with D unclear. The material sequenced was PBMCs. This sequence originates from a man aged 18 to 29 in good health and CMV-seropositive. CDR3 sequence (DNA): TGTGCCAGCAGCCCCCCAGGATATCAGCCCCAGCATTTT. As protein: CASSPPGYQPQHF.